The rows below give T cell receptor beta chains drawn from one sample of a study of post-analysis software for immune sequencing data. TCRdb called the PCR reads again in MiXCR, with one record for every CDR3 protein. In the table there are fewer than 900,000 distinct CDR3 sequences, about 45% of which are singletons. Input material: blood. These receptors all come from a girl aged 5-17 years with multiple sclerosis. Both conserved end residues are part of each CDR3. D genes are given only for firm matches. The size of a clone is reported for some rows only, either as once, few or many, or as a class for expanded clones.

CSVVWPWGNTIYF,TGCAGCGTTGTTTGGCCCTGGGGAAACACCATATATTTT,NA,TRBJ1-3,TRBV29-1,NA
CSAGGGKSSTDTQYF,TGCAGTGCCGGAGGTGGGAAAAGTAGCACAGATACGCAGTATTTT,NA,TRBJ2-3,TRBV20-1,NA
CASSLGRTSGSTREQYF,TGCGCCAGCAGCTTGGGCAGGACTAGCGGGAGCACGCGGGAGCAGTACTTC,once,TRBJ2-5,TRBV5-1,TRBD2
CASSLDAPNTEAFF,TGTGCCAGCAGCTTAGACGCGCCTAACACTGAAGCTTTCTTT,NA,TRBJ1-1,TRBV7-2,NA
CASSTTRTQGTGANVLTF,TGTGCCAGCTCCACTACGAGGACCCAGGGGACTGGGGCCAACGTCCTGACTTTC,NA,TRBJ2-6,TRBV12-3/TRBV12-4,NA
CASSSTGDDEKLFF,TGTGCCAGCAGCTCGACAGGGGACGATGAAAAACTGTTTTTT,NA,TRBJ1-4,TRBV13,TRBD1
CASSLAGGGKSGYTF,TGTGCCAGCAGCTTAGCCGGTGGGGGGAAGTCTGGCTACACCTTC,NA,TRBJ1-2,TRBV7-6,NA
CASSPLAGPQETQYF,TGTGCCAGCAGCCCCTTAGCGGGACCTCAAGAGACCCAGTACTTC,few,TRBJ2-5,TRBV7-3,TRBD2
CASRGGFQETQYF,TGTGCCAGCAGAGGGGGGTTCCAAGAGACCCAGTACTTC,NA,TRBJ2-5,TRBV27,NA
CASSLTLKGRGSYNEQFF,TGTGCCAGCAGCTTAACGTTAAAGGGCAGGGGCTCCTACAATGAGCAGTTCTTC,NA,TRBJ2-1,TRBV7-3,NA
CAISDSGLAGVEQYF,TGTGCCATCAGTGACTCGGGACTAGCGGGGGTCGAGCAGTACTTC,once,TRBJ2-7,TRBV10-3,TRBD2
CASSYSKKEGTYEQYF,TGTGCCAGCAGTTACTCGAAGAAAGAGGGCACCTACGAGCAGTACTTC,NA,TRBJ2-7,TRBV6-5,NA
CASSPPDRAIQNIQYF,TGTGCCAGCAGTCCCCCGGACAGGGCGATCCAAAACATTCAGTACTTC,once,TRBJ2-4,TRBV28,TRBD1
CASSWTGVPGDTQYF,TGTGCCAGCAGCTGGACAGGAGTTCCTGGAGATACGCAGTATTTT,NA,TRBJ2-3,TRBV7-2,TRBD1
CASSPLDEQFF,TGTGCCAGCAGCCCTTTGGATGAGCAGTTCTTC,NA,TRBJ2-1,TRBV7-9,NA
CASSLEAGEVTDTQYF,TGTGCCAGCAGCTTAGAGGCGGGAGAGGTCACAGATACGCAGTATTTT,NA,TRBJ2-3,TRBV11-2,TRBD2
CASTMGRFNQPQHF,TGTGCCAGCACCATGGGACGGTTTAATCAGCCCCAGCATTTT,NA,TRBJ1-5,TRBV12-3/TRBV12-4,NA
CASSFGGSVDLNEQFF,TGTGCCAGCAGTTTTGGGGGTTCCGTGGATCTGAATGAGCAGTTCTTC,NA,TRBJ2-1,TRBV11-1,NA
CASSEAIPGNHEQYF,TGTGCCAGCAGTGAAGCTATTCCGGGGAACCACGAGCAGTACTTC,NA,TRBJ2-7,TRBV6-1,NA
CASSVVGAGYNEQFF,TGTGCCAGCAGCGTAGTGGGAGCTGGTTACAATGAGCAGTTCTTC,NA,TRBJ2-1,TRBV9,NA
CASSFGDRQVNTEAFF,TGTGCCAGCAGCTTCGGTGATCGACAAGTAAACACTGAAGCTTTCTTT,NA,TRBJ1-1,TRBV5-6,NA
CSASTGSSYEQYF,TGCAGTGCTTCGACAGGGTCTAGCTACGAGCAGTACTTC,NA,TRBJ2-7,TRBV20-1,TRBD1
CASSIRKVYEQYF,TGTGCCAGCAGTATTCGCAAGGTCTACGAGCAGTACTTC,NA,TRBJ2-7,TRBV6-1,NA
CASSSASGGSYEQYF,TGTGCCAGCAGCTCAGCTAGCGGGGGTTCCTACGAGCAGTACTTC,NA,TRBJ2-7,TRBV7-2,TRBD2
CASRPTSSGANVLTF,TGTGCCAGCAGACCGACTAGCTCTGGGGCCAACGTCCTGACTTTC,few,TRBJ2-6,TRBV6-1,NA
CATSDLVEAFF,TGTGCCACCAGTGATCTTGTGGAGGCTTTCTTT,few,TRBJ1-1,TRBV24-1,NA
CAGSPGGGTKNEKLFF,TGTGCCGGCAGCCCCGGCGGCGGGACAAAAAATGAAAAACTGTTTTTT,NA,TRBJ1-4,TRBV7-2,NA
CSVRGTTREDTQYF,TGCAGCGTCAGAGGGACGACGCGGGAGGATACGCAGTATTTT,few,TRBJ2-3,TRBV29-1,TRBD2
CASGLGQGGTEAFF,TGTGCTAGTGGTTTAGGACAGGGAGGCACTGAAGCTTTCTTT,NA,TRBJ1-1,TRBV12-5,TRBD1
CSVAPRDPYEQYF,TGCAGCGTTGCGCCCAGGGATCCCTACGAGCAGTACTTC,few,TRBJ2-7,TRBV29-1,NA
CSARDLINEQFF,TGCAGTGCTAGAGATCTCATTAATGAGCAGTTCTTC,NA,TRBJ2-1,TRBV20-1,NA
CAWSSREGEQFF,TGTGCCTGGAGTTCCCGAGAGGGGGAGCAGTTCTTC,NA,TRBJ2-1,TRBV30,NA
CASSQDTAVYNEQFF,TGCGCCAGCAGCCAAGATACGGCAGTTTACAATGAGCAGTTCTTC,NA,TRBJ2-1,TRBV4-3,NA
CASSLFQGLEPQHF,TGTGCCAGCAGTTTATTTCAGGGATTGGAGCCCCAGCATTTT,few,TRBJ1-5,TRBV28,NA
CASGTLGKKLFF,TGTGCCAGCGGGACTCTGGGGAAAAAACTGTTTTTT,many,TRBJ1-4,TRBV12-3/TRBV12-4,NA
CASSSNDNQPQHF,TGCGCCAGCTCTTCGAACGACAATCAGCCCCAGCATTTT,NA,TRBJ1-5,TRBV10-2,NA